This T cell receptor beta chain emerged from a study of blood T cell repertoires in COVID-19. Study-level information: Sample material is recorded as cDNA or gDNA derived from T cells, B-cell-depleted T cells, or PBMCs.

V lost 5 bases and J lost 3; bases outside the gene matches: 2. The CDR3 covers 13 residues. From germline, CDR1 is SGHTA and CDR2 FQGTGA. Per the original data handling: Reference gene primers were amplified, and this amplification served to estimate nucleated cell counts. The method was immunoSEQ multiplex PCR; TCRdb's version includes in-frame clones alone and lacks a portion of them. V, J and clone size derive from that table, while D and trimming were established from the DNA sequence. The table includes about 350,000 clones, approximately 90% detected once. The chain links TRBV7-3 to TRBJ2-5; the match to TRBD2 covers 8 bases. Sequenced: peripheral blood. This TCR derives from a man aged 25-40 years with COVID-19, enrolled during active disease. For the CDR3, the DNA is TGTGCCAGCAGCCAACTAGCGGAAGAGACCCAGTACTTC. Amino acids: CASSQLAEETQYF.